This entry lists 11 T cell receptor beta chains sequenced from one sample in a study of shared clonotypes between healthy human individuals. The data were produced by immunoSEQ multiplex PCR, yet TCRdb's version contains in-frame clones alone and is incomplete. The sample records around 550,000 clones, less than 96% being singletons. The sequenced material came from naive CD4+ T cells sorted from blood. The subset denotes: CD45RA+ positively selected. Every receptor here comes from a woman aged 25 to 39 in good health.

This clone occurred a few times. The CDR3 bases are TGTGCCACCCGGAGCGGCAGGGGCCAGCCCCAGCATTTT. Its protein is CATRSGRGQPQHF. V is TRBV19 and J is TRBJ1-5; perhaps TRBD1 as D (6 bases). The CDR3 covers 13 residues. V gave up 10 bases and J gave up 7 bases, with 17 bases separating them. Germline-derived CDR1 and CDR2 are LNHDA and SQIVND (reference sequence).

The rearrangement joins TRBV4-1 to TRBJ2-2; 10 positions agree with TRBD2. The germline V gene has CDR1 MGHRA and CDR2 YSYEKL. J was trimmed by 3 bases and V by 0 bases; bases with no gene match: 7. The CDR3 has 18 residues. The CDR3 DNA sequence: TGCGCCAGCAGCCAAGAACTAGCGGGGTACTATGACACCGGGGAGCTGTTTTTT. This codes for CASSQELAGYYDTGELFF.

Worth noting for this clone: One end of the junction fails to match germline, which may point to a read error. This sequence joins TRBV14 and TRBJ2-3; a possible D gene is TRBD2 (5 bases). Per the germline V gene, CDR1 is SGHDN and CDR2 is FVKESK. This CDR3 comprises 13 residues. CDR3 DNA sequence: TGTGCCAGCAGTCAAGCCGCGGGAGATACGCAGTATTTT. Encoded protein: CASSQAAGDTQYF.

The gene calls are TRBV2 and TRBJ1-3; 9 nucleotides match TRBD1. Trimming cost V 7 bases and J 4 bases; bases outside gene matches: 17. CDR3 length equals 18 residues. The germline V gene has CDR1 SNHLY and CDR2 FYNNEI. Written as DNA, the CDR3 is TGTGCCAGCATTAGGGGGACAGGGAAGGGTCTCTCCGGAAACACCATATATTTT. As protein: CASIRGTGKGLSGNTIYF.

This chain links TRBV15 with TRBJ1-6; D is unresolved. Between the trimmed V and J ends, which lost 0 bases and 7 bases, there was a span of 10 bases. The CDR3 totals 15 residues. Germline V CDR1 and CDR2: LNHNV, YYDKDF (reference sequence). CDR3 nucleotide sequence: TGTGCCACCAGCAGAGAGGGCAGTATCAATTCACCCCTCCACTTT. Protein: CATSREGSINSPLHF.

V usage is TRBV2 and J usage is TRBJ2-2; D is ambiguous. Looked up from germline, CDR1 is SNHLY and CDR2 is FYNNEI. The CDR3 has 13 amino acids. V lost 7 bases, J lost 3 bases, and 9 bases lay in between. As DNA, the CDR3 is TGTGCCAGCAAGATATGGGACACCGGGGAGCTGTTTTTT. Translated: CASKIWDTGELFF.

The chain employs TRBV7-2 and TRBJ2-3; D gene uncertain. Trimming took off 5 bases at V and 2 bases at J, with 14 bases between the two ends. Germline lookup yields CDR1 SGHTA and CDR2 FQGNSA. This CDR3 has 15 residues. In nucleotides, the CDR3 is TGTGCCAGCAGCCTACAAGGGCCGGACACAGATACGCAGTATTTT. It yields the protein CASSLQGPDTDTQYF.

The chain combines TRBV7-9 with TRBJ2-7; 8 bases align to TRBD1. V lost 5 bases and J lost 2; bases outside the gene matches: 5. This CDR3 has 14 residues. From germline, CDR1 is SEHNR and CDR2 FQNEAQ (reference sequence). Here the CDR3 reads CASSPGQGTYEQYF. CDR3 sequence (DNA): TGTGCCAGCAGCCCCGGACAGGGAACCTACGAGCAGTACTTC.

The chain links TRBV6-6 to TRBJ2-1, with a weak D call TRBD1 (5 bases). Germline CDR1 reads MNHNY; CDR2 reads SVGAGI (reference sequence). V lost 6 bases and J lost 2, with 11 bases in between. CDR3 size: 14 residues. The CDR3, as DNA: TGTGCCAGCAGACCCGGACAACCCTACAATGAGCAGTTCTTC. This translates into CASRPGQPYNEQFF.

J is TRBJ2-5 and V is TRBV10-3; TRBD1 is a possible D gene (6 bases). Gene TRBJ2-7 matches the end of the DNA better, so the J call may be wrong. Per the germline V gene, CDR1 is ENHRY and CDR2 is SYGVKD. The CDR3 has 16 amino acids. Here the CDR3 reads CAISEPRTRGPYEQYF. Here the CDR3 DNA reads TGTGCCATCAGTGAGCCGAGGACCAGGGGTCCCTACGAGCAGTACTTC.

The chain combines TRBV5-1 with TRBJ1-1; TRBD1 matches at 8 bases. The CDR3 extends over 13 amino acids. Germline CDR1 is SGHRS and CDR2 is YFSETQ. V lost 7 bases and J lost 5; bases outside the gene matches: 7. The DNA of the CDR3 is TGCGCCAGCGGACAGGGATTTAAAACTGAAGCTTTCTTT. Its translation: CASGQGFKTEAFF.